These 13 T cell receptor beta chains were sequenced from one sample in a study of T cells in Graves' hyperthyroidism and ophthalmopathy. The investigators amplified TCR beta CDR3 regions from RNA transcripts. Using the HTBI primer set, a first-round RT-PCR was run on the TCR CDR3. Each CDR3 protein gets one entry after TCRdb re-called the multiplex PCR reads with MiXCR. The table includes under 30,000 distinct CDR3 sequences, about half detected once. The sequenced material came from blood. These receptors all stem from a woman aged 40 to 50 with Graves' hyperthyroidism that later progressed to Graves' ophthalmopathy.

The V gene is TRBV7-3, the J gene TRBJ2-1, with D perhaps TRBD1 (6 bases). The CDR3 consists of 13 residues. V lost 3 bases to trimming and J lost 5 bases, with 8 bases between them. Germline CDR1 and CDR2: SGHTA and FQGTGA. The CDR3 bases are TGTGCCAGCAGCTTGGACAGAAACAATGAGCAGTTCTTC. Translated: CASSLDRNNEQFF.

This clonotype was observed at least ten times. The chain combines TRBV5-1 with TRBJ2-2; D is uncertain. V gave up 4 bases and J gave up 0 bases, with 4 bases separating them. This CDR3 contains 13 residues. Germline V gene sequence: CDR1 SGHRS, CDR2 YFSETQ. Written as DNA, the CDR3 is TGCGCCAGCAGCCCCTCGAACACCGGGGAGCTGTTTTTT. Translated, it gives CASSPSNTGELFF.

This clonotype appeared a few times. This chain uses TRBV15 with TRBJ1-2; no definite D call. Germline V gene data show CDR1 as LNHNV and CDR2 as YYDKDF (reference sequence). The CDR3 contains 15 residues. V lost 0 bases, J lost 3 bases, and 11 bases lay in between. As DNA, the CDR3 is TGTGCCACCAGCAGAGATTTCGGGGTAGACTATGGCTACACCTTC. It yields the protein CATSRDFGVDYGYTF.

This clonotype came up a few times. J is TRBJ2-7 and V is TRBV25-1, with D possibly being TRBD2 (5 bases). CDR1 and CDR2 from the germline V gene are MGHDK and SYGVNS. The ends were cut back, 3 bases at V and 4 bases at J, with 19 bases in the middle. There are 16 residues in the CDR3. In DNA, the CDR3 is TGTGCCAGCAGTGAGAGTAACCGGGAAAAGGTATACGAGCAGTACTTC. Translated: CASSESNREKVYEQYF.

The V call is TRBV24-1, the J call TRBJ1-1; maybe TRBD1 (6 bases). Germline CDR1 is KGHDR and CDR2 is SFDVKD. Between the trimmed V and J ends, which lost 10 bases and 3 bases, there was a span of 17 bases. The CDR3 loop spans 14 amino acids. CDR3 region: CATSSGGAHTEAFF. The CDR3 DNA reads TGTGCCACTTCTTCGGGGGGCGCGCACACTGAAGCTTTCTTT.

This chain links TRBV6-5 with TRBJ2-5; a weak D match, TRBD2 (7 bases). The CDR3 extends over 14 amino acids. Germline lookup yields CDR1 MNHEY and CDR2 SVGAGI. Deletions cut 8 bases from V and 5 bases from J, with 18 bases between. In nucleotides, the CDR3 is TGTGCCAGCGGTCCGCGAGCGGGACATGAGACCCAGTACTTC. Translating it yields CASGPRAGHETQYF.

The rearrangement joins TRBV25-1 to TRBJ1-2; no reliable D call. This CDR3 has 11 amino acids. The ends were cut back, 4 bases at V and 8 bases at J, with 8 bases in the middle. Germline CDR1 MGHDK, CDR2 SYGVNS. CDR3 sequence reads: CASSVTGGYTF. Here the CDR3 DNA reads TGTGCCAGCAGTGTAACGGGCGGCTACACCTTC.

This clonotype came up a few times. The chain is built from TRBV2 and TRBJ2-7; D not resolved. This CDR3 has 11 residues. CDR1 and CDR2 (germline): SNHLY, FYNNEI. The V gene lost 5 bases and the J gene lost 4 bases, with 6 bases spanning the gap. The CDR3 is CASSIKYEQYF. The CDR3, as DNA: TGTGCCAGCAGTATAAAGTACGAGCAGTACTTC.

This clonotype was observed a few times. CDR3: CASSRGTADYGYTF. The CDR3, as DNA: TGTGCCAGCAGCCGTGGGACGGCAGACTATGGCTACACCTTC. The chain joins TRBV7-9 to TRBJ1-2, with D tentatively TRBD1 (5 bases). CDR3 size: 14 residues. Trimming shortened V by 5 bases and J by 3 bases, and 13 bases separated the two germline ends. In germline, CDR1 is SEHNR, CDR2 FQNEAQ (reference sequence). The whole variable domain, remainder taken from reference TRBV7-9 and TRBJ1-2, is DTGVSQNPRHKITKRGQNVTFRCDPISEHNRLYWYRQTLGQGPEFLTYFQNEAQLEKSRLLSDRFSAERPKGSFSTLEIQRTEQGDSAMYLCASSRGTADYGYTFGSGTRLTVV.

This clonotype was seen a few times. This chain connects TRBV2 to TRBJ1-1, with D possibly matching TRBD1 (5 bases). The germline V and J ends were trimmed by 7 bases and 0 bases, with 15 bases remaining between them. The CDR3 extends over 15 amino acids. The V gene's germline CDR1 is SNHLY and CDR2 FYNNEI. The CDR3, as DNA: TGTGCCAGCACCCTCCGTCGGGGCATGAACACTGAAGCTTTCTTT. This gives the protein CASTLRRGMNTEAFF.

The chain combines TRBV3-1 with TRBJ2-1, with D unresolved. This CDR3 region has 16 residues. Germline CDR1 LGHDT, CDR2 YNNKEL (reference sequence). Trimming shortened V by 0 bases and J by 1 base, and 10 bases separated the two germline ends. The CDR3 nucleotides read TGTGCCAGCAGCCAAGATGGGATTAGGTCCTACAATGAGCAGTTCTTC. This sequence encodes CASSQDGIRSYNEQFF.

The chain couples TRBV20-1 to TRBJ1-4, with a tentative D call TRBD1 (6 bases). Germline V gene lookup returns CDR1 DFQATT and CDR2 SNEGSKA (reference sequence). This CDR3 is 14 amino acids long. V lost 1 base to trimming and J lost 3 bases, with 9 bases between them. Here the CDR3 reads CSARGGAANEKLFF. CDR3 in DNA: TGCAGTGCTAGAGGGGGGGCGGCTAATGAAAAACTGTTTTTT.

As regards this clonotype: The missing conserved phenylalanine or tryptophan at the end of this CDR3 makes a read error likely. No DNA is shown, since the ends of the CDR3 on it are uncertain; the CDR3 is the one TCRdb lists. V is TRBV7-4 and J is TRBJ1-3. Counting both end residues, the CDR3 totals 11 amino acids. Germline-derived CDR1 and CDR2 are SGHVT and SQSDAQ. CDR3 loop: CASSYRVGGLA.